The present T cell receptor (beta chain) was sequenced within a study of blood T cell repertoires in COVID-19. Study summary: Italy, Spain and the United States were the sources of the convalescent and acute COVID-19 samples.

Only in-frame clones appear in the TCRdb table, and some are missing; sequencing was by immunoSEQ multiplex PCR. The table has 90,000 to 100,000 clones, about 71% seen once. This CDR3 comprises 15 residues. Unmatched junction bases numbered 3, after V lost 0 bases and J lost 0 bases. Per the germline V gene, CDR1 is SGHNT and CDR2 is YYREEE (reference sequence). The source material was peripheral blood. V and J are TRBV5-4 and TRBJ2-7; TRBD2 matches 7 bases. The receptor was isolated from a woman aged 60-75 years in a cohort sampled during active or convalescent COVID-19. The CDR3 DNA follows: TGTGCCAGCAGCTTGGGGCAGCGGGGCTCCTACGAGCAGTACTTC. Amino acids: CASSLGQRGSYEQYF.